One and the same sample provided the 2 T cell receptor beta chains below, sequenced in a study of T cells after yellow fever vaccination. TCRdb processed the 5' RACE reads anew with MiXCR; each CDR3 protein has one entry. The sample lists about 52,000 distinct CDR3 sequences, approximately 6.6% occurring once. This sample comprised CD8+ T cells not binding an NS4B(214-222) dextramer, sorted from PBMCs, obtained roughly 45 days after the first yellow fever vaccination. These receptor sequences come from a man aged 18 to 29 who received the YFV17D yellow fever vaccine.

This clonotype has a count of ten or more. This chain's CDR3 is CAWTQVAGTEAFF. The CDR3 DNA reads TGTGCCTGGACTCAGGTGGCCGGCACTGAAGCTTTCTTT. The rearrangement links TRBV30 to TRBJ1-1, with D unresolved. CDR3 size: 13 residues. From germline, CDR1 is GTSNPN and CDR2 SVGIG (reference sequence). The germline V and J ends were trimmed by 4 bases and 4 bases, with 13 bases remaining between them.

The table lists this clonotype with a few counts. The V gene is TRBV7-8, the J gene TRBJ2-5; 12 nucleotides match TRBD1. Germline CDR1 is SGHVS and CDR2 is FQNEAQ. The V and J ends lost 8 bases and 4 bases, in that order; junction bases with no gene match: 11. The CDR3 is 16 amino acids. The CDR3 coding sequence is TGTGCCAGCCGGGACAGGGGGCGAATGCTGTCAGAGACCCAGTACTTC. Its translation is CASRDRGRMLSETQYF.